The rows below give T cell receptor beta chains drawn from one sample of a study of spatial heterogeneity in lung cancer. TCRdb re-called the 5' RACE reads with MiXCR, one entry per CDR3 protein. This sample yields thousands of distinct CDR3 sequences, of which 4.5% to 5.5% are seen a single time; approximately 9.2% belongs to the top ten. The material was normal lung tissue next to the tumor, obtained at surgery. The receptors derive from a female donor with early-stage non-small cell lung cancer. The CDR3 runs from the conserved cysteine through the conserved F or W. A D gene is named only where the DNA matches it firmly. Size is omitted from some rows. Given values are once, few, many or a class for expanded clones.

D gene: -; J gene: TRBJ1-5; CDR3 length: 16; clone size: medium-sized; V gene: TRBV6-2/TRBV6-3; CDR3 protein: CASSTPPGRSNQPQHF; CDR3 DNA: TGTGCCAGCAGTACTCCCCCTGGGCGAAGCAATCAGCCCCAGCATTTT
D gene: -; J gene: TRBJ2-5; CDR3 length: 15; clone size: medium-sized; V gene: TRBV20-1; CDR3 protein: CSAPPVSREQETQYF; CDR3 DNA: TGCAGTGCTCCCCCCGTGAGCAGGGAACAAGAGACCCAGTACTTC
D gene: -; J gene: TRBJ2-7; CDR3 length: 12; clone size: medium-sized; V gene: TRBV2; CDR3 protein: CASRILVYEQYF; CDR3 DNA: TGTGCCAGCAGGATTCTCGTCTACGAGCAGTACTTC
D gene: -; J gene: TRBJ2-5; CDR3 length: 13; clone size: many; V gene: TRBV18; CDR3 protein: CASAPRGEETQYF; CDR3 DNA: TGTGCCAGCGCTCCGAGGGGTGAAGAGACCCAGTACTTC
D gene: -; J gene: TRBJ1-2; CDR3 length: 14; clone size: medium-sized; V gene: TRBV12-3/TRBV12-4; CDR3 protein: CASSPPAGSGGYTF; CDR3 DNA: TGTGCCAGCAGTCCCCCCGCCGGATCTGGCGGCTACACCTTC
D gene: -; J gene: TRBJ2-5; CDR3 length: 13; clone size: medium-sized; V gene: TRBV11-2; CDR3 protein: CASSLRREETQYF; CDR3 DNA: TGTGCCAGCAGCTTAAGGCGGGAAGAGACCCAGTACTTC
D gene: -; J gene: TRBJ2-3; CDR3 length: 14; clone size: medium-sized; V gene: TRBV24-1; CDR3 protein: CATSDPRGTDTQYF; CDR3 DNA: TGTGCCACCAGTGACCCAAGGGGCACAGATACGCAGTATTTT
D gene: -; J gene: TRBJ1-1; CDR3 length: 14; clone size: large; V gene: TRBV29-1; CDR3 protein: CSVDWSLEVTEAFF; CDR3 DNA: TGCAGCGTTGACTGGAGCCTGGAGGTCACTGAAGCTTTCTTT
D gene: -; J gene: TRBJ1-4; CDR3 length: 15; clone size: medium-sized; V gene: TRBV2; CDR3 protein: CASSEAAGLQEKLFF; CDR3 DNA: TGTGCCAGCAGTGAAGCGGCGGGCCTCCAAGAAAAACTGTTTTTT
D gene: -; J gene: TRBJ2-1; CDR3 length: 12; clone size: medium-sized; V gene: TRBV20-1; CDR3 protein: CSASQADNEQFF; CDR3 DNA: TGCAGTGCTAGCCAGGCTGACAATGAGCAGTTCTTC
D gene: TRBD2; J gene: TRBJ2-5; CDR3 length: 14; clone size: medium-sized; V gene: TRBV6-6; CDR3 protein: CASRSTSAGVTQYF; CDR3 DNA: TGTGCCAGCAGATCCACTAGCGCCGGTGTGACCCAGTACTTC
D gene: TRBD2; J gene: TRBJ2-1; CDR3 length: 18; clone size: medium-sized; V gene: TRBV29-1; CDR3 protein: CSARTGGVAVDSYNEQFF; CDR3 DNA: TGCAGCGCTCGGACGGGGGGGGTAGCGGTAGACTCCTACAATGAGCAGTTCTTC
D gene: -; J gene: TRBJ1-1; CDR3 length: 12; clone size: many; V gene: TRBV12-5; CDR3 protein: CASGLDESEAFF; CDR3 DNA: TGTGCTAGTGGTTTGGACGAGTCTGAAGCTTTCTTT
D gene: TRBD1; J gene: TRBJ1-5; CDR3 length: 14; clone size: medium-sized; V gene: TRBV6-5; CDR3 protein: CASSRGQGNQPQHF; CDR3 DNA: TGTGCCAGCAGTAGGGGACAGGGCAATCAGCCCCAGCATTTT
D gene: TRBD1; J gene: TRBJ1-1; CDR3 length: 14; clone size: many; V gene: TRBV28; CDR3 protein: CASSLGGQGSEAFF; CDR3 DNA: TGTGCCAGCAGTTTAGGGGGACAGGGGAGTGAAGCTTTCTTT
D gene: TRBD2; J gene: TRBJ2-1; CDR3 length: 13; clone size: medium-sized; V gene: TRBV19; CDR3 protein: CASSIQAGGEQFF; CDR3 DNA: TGTGCCAGTAGTATCCAAGCGGGGGGTGAGCAGTTCTTC
D gene: -; J gene: TRBJ1-2; CDR3 length: 12; clone size: many; V gene: TRBV20-1; CDR3 protein: CSARGFTDGYTF; CDR3 DNA: TGCAGTGCTAGAGGTTTTACAGATGGCTACACCTTC
D gene: -; J gene: TRBJ2-5; CDR3 length: 11; clone size: medium-sized; V gene: TRBV6-2/TRBV6-3; CDR3 protein: CASSLQGTQYF; CDR3 DNA: TGTGCCAGCAGCCTACAGGGGACCCAGTACTTC
D gene: -; J gene: TRBJ2-7; CDR3 length: 14; clone size: many; V gene: TRBV28; CDR3 protein: CASIHGGTAYEQYF; CDR3 DNA: TGTGCCAGCATCCATGGGGGAACCGCCTACGAGCAGTACTTC
D gene: TRBD2; J gene: TRBJ2-3; CDR3 length: 15; clone size: many; V gene: TRBV5-1; CDR3 protein: CASRGASGTIDTQYF; CDR3 DNA: TGCGCCAGCAGAGGGGCTAGCGGGACGATAGATACGCAGTATTTT
D gene: -; J gene: TRBJ2-4; CDR3 length: 16; clone size: few; V gene: TRBV20-1; CDR3 protein: CSARRRAFGGKNIQYF; CDR3 DNA: TGCAGTGCTAGAAGACGGGCTTTTGGGGGGAAAAACATTCAGTACTTC
D gene: -; J gene: TRBJ2-2; CDR3 length: 13; clone size: medium-sized; V gene: TRBV6-2/TRBV6-3; CDR3 protein: CASAGGLYQELFF; CDR3 DNA: TGTGCCAGCGCTGGGGGTTTGTACCAGGAGCTGTTTTTT
D gene: TRBD1; J gene: TRBJ2-1; CDR3 length: 13; clone size: many; V gene: TRBV24-1; CDR3 protein: CATQGATYNEQFF; CDR3 DNA: TGTGCCACCCAGGGGGCGACCTACAATGAGCAGTTCTTC
D gene: TRBD1; J gene: TRBJ2-5; CDR3 length: 14; clone size: many; V gene: TRBV20-1; CDR3 protein: CSAPSPGGGETQYF; CDR3 DNA: TGCAGTGCCCCAAGCCCAGGGGGTGGGGAGACCCAGTACTTC
D gene: TRBD2; J gene: TRBJ2-2; CDR3 length: 17; clone size: medium-sized; V gene: TRBV7-2; CDR3 protein: CASSLVGLAGNTGELFF; CDR3 DNA: TGTGCCAGCAGCTTGGTTGGGCTAGCGGGAAATACCGGGGAGCTGTTTTTT
D gene: -; J gene: TRBJ2-5; CDR3 length: 13; clone size: medium-sized; V gene: TRBV5-1; CDR3 protein: CASSLNPQETQYF; CDR3 DNA: TGCGCCAGCAGCCTCAACCCACAAGAGACCCAGTACTTC
D gene: -; J gene: TRBJ2-3; CDR3 length: 15; clone size: medium-sized; V gene: TRBV20-1; CDR3 protein: CSASPLERYTDTQYF; CDR3 DNA: TGCAGTGCTAGTCCCTTGGAGCGGTACACAGATACGCAGTATTTT
D gene: TRBD2; J gene: TRBJ2-1; CDR3 length: 17; clone size: many; V gene: TRBV5-1; CDR3 protein: CASSLDTSGSSYNEQFF; CDR3 DNA: TGCGCCAGCAGCTTGGATACTAGCGGGAGCTCCTACAATGAGCAGTTCTTC
D gene: TRBD2; J gene: TRBJ2-5; CDR3 length: 13; clone size: medium-sized; V gene: TRBV7-2; CDR3 protein: CASSLTGGETQYF; CDR3 DNA: TGTGCCAGCAGCTTAACGGGGGGGGAGACCCAGTACTTC
D gene: TRBD1; J gene: TRBJ1-2; CDR3 length: 15; clone size: many; V gene: TRBV5-1; CDR3 protein: CASSSQPGTGYGYTF; CDR3 DNA: TGCGCCAGCAGCTCACAACCCGGGACAGGGTATGGCTACACCTTC
D gene: TRBD2; J gene: TRBJ2-7; CDR3 length: 17; clone size: -; V gene: TRBV20-1; CDR3 protein: CSARGTSGSPRPNEQYF; CDR3 DNA: TGCAGTGCTAGGGGGACTAGCGGTTCCCCCCGTCCTAACGAGCAGTACTTC
D gene: TRBD1; J gene: TRBJ1-5; CDR3 length: 15; clone size: large; V gene: TRBV20-1; CDR3 protein: CSARDSGTGGQPQHF; CDR3 DNA: TGCAGTGCTAGAGATTCGGGGACAGGCGGTCAGCCCCAGCATTTT
D gene: -; J gene: TRBJ2-1; CDR3 length: 15; clone size: many; V gene: TRBV30; CDR3 protein: CAWSVRPGTYNEQFF; CDR3 DNA: TGTGCCTGGAGTGTACGCCCCGGGACTTACAATGAGCAGTTCTTC
D gene: -; J gene: TRBJ2-7; CDR3 length: 13; clone size: many; V gene: TRBV11-2; CDR3 protein: CASSLDRPYEQYF; CDR3 DNA: TGTGCCAGCAGCTTAGATCGACCCTACGAGCAGTACTTC
D gene: -; J gene: TRBJ1-1; CDR3 length: 13; clone size: medium-sized; V gene: TRBV30; CDR3 protein: CAWRGLGGSEAFF; CDR3 DNA: TGTGCCTGGAGAGGTCTGGGGGGCTCTGAAGCTTTCTTT
D gene: -; J gene: TRBJ2-7; CDR3 length: 12; clone size: medium-sized; V gene: TRBV6-2/TRBV6-3; CDR3 protein: CASHPGTYEQYF; CDR3 DNA: TGTGCCAGCCATCCGGGGACCTACGAGCAGTACTTC
D gene: -; J gene: TRBJ2-3; CDR3 length: 15; clone size: few; V gene: TRBV11-2; CDR3 protein: CASSLGGIGSDTQYF; CDR3 DNA: TGTGCCAGCAGCTTAGGTGGGATTGGCTCAGATACGCAGTATTTT
D gene: -; J gene: TRBJ2-3; CDR3 length: 15; clone size: medium-sized; V gene: TRBV20-1; CDR3 protein: CSARRGVVSTDTQYF; CDR3 DNA: TGCAGTGCTAGACGTGGAGTAGTCAGCACAGATACGCAGTATTTT
D gene: -; J gene: TRBJ2-3; CDR3 length: 14; clone size: medium-sized; V gene: TRBV6-5; CDR3 protein: CASSDHLSTDTQYF; CDR3 DNA: TGTGCCAGCAGTGACCATCTTAGTACAGATACGCAGTATTTT
D gene: -; J gene: TRBJ1-4; CDR3 length: 15; clone size: -; V gene: TRBV6-1; CDR3 protein: CASSEAGAGNEKLFF; CDR3 DNA: TGTGCCAGCAGTGAAGCGGGGGCCGGTAATGAAAAACTGTTTTTT
D gene: -; J gene: TRBJ2-1; CDR3 length: 13; clone size: many; V gene: TRBV6-1; CDR3 protein: CASSNRDHNEQFF; CDR3 DNA: TGTGCCAGCAGTAACCGGGACCACAATGAGCAGTTCTTC
D gene: -; J gene: TRBJ2-1; CDR3 length: 13; clone size: many; V gene: TRBV6-1; CDR3 protein: CASSEGTGDEQFF; CDR3 DNA: TGTGCCAGCAGTGAAGGGACGGGAGATGAGCAGTTCTTC
D gene: TRBD2; J gene: TRBJ2-1; CDR3 length: 15; clone size: -; V gene: TRBV18; CDR3 protein: CASSPPSGGRGEQFF; CDR3 DNA: TGTGCCAGCTCACCACCTAGCGGGGGTCGAGGTGAGCAGTTCTTC
D gene: TRBD1; J gene: TRBJ2-2; CDR3 length: 14; clone size: medium-sized; V gene: TRBV24-1; CDR3 protein: CATRTGPDTGELFF; CDR3 DNA: TGTGCCACTAGGACAGGGCCGGACACCGGGGAGCTGTTTTTT
D gene: -; J gene: TRBJ1-4; CDR3 length: 15; clone size: medium-sized; V gene: TRBV12-3/TRBV12-4; CDR3 protein: CASSPGTAPREKLFF; CDR3 DNA: TGTGCCAGCAGTCCCGGGACCGCCCCAAGGGAAAAACTGTTTTTT
D gene: -; J gene: TRBJ2-5; CDR3 length: 13; clone size: few; V gene: TRBV5-1; CDR3 protein: CASSLLGGETQYF; CDR3 DNA: TGCGCCAGCAGCTTGCTTGGGGGAGAGACCCAGTACTTC
D gene: -; J gene: TRBJ2-1; CDR3 length: 12; clone size: many; V gene: TRBV30; CDR3 protein: CAWSRGSNEQFF; CDR3 DNA: TGTGCCTGGAGTAGAGGGAGTAATGAGCAGTTCTTC
D gene: TRBD2; J gene: TRBJ2-7; CDR3 length: 14; clone size: -; V gene: TRBV6-2/TRBV6-3; CDR3 protein: CASGHVAGAYEQYF; CDR3 DNA: TGTGCCAGCGGTCACGTGGCGGGGGCCTACGAGCAGTACTTC
D gene: -; J gene: TRBJ2-7; CDR3 length: 15; clone size: medium-sized; V gene: TRBV4-1; CDR3 protein: CASSPRLDGAYEQYF; CDR3 DNA: TGCGCCAGCAGCCCCCGCCTCGACGGAGCCTACGAGCAGTACTTC
D gene: TRBD1; J gene: TRBJ2-2; CDR3 length: 12; clone size: many; V gene: TRBV7-9; CDR3 protein: CASSVDRVKLFF; CDR3 DNA: TGTGCCAGCAGCGTTGACAGGGTGAAGCTGTTTTTT
D gene: -; J gene: TRBJ2-7; CDR3 length: 14; clone size: medium-sized; V gene: TRBV7-8; CDR3 protein: CASSLAELTYEQYF; CDR3 DNA: TGTGCCAGCAGCTTAGCGGAACTAACCTACGAGCAGTACTTC
D gene: -; J gene: TRBJ2-1; CDR3 length: 12; clone size: medium-sized; V gene: TRBV20-1; CDR3 protein: CSASSYYNEQFF; CDR3 DNA: TGCAGTGCTAGCTCGTACTACAATGAGCAGTTCTTC
D gene: -; J gene: TRBJ2-7; CDR3 length: 13; clone size: many; V gene: TRBV5-1; CDR3 protein: CASSSDVSYEQYF; CDR3 DNA: TGCGCCAGCAGCTCGGACGTTTCCTACGAGCAGTACTTC
D gene: -; J gene: TRBJ2-7; CDR3 length: 11; clone size: medium-sized; V gene: TRBV7-9; CDR3 protein: CASTREGEQYF; CDR3 DNA: TGTGCCAGCACCCGTGAAGGCGAGCAGTACTTC
D gene: -; J gene: TRBJ2-1; CDR3 length: 14; clone size: medium-sized; V gene: TRBV7-9; CDR3 protein: CASSLVLEGNEQFF; CDR3 DNA: TGTGCCAGCAGCTTAGTATTAGAAGGGAATGAGCAGTTCTTC
D gene: TRBD1; J gene: TRBJ1-6; CDR3 length: 16; clone size: medium-sized; V gene: TRBV7-8; CDR3 protein: CASSFPGQGAYSPLHF; CDR3 DNA: TGTGCCAGCAGCTTTCCGGGACAGGGGGCTTATTCACCCCTCCACTTT
D gene: -; J gene: TRBJ1-2; CDR3 length: 16; clone size: many; V gene: TRBV5-1; CDR3 protein: CASSSFDKFISSGYTF; CDR3 DNA: TGCGCCAGCAGCTCCTTCGACAAGTTCATTTCCTCCGGCTACACCTTC